This T cell receptor beta chain was identified during a study of PD-L1 blockade in urothelial cancer. The overall study: Bladder-origin urothelial cancer in males described most of the roughly 30 patients.

Time point reported: peripheral blood 6 weeks after treatment start. The templates were synthetic TCR analogs, and they were spiked into each PCR. Produced via immunoSEQ multiplex PCR; TCRdb's table is partial and in-frame only. The top ten clones hold approximately 8.3% of a sample with tens of thousands of clones, 70% to 90% of them seen once. The specimen comprised PBMCs, sampled around atezolizumab (anti-PD-L1) treatment. This TCR was sampled from a man between 65 and 85 years old with urothelial cancer.

CDR3 amino acids: CASSPAGTSGTDTQYF. In DNA, the CDR3 is TGTGCCAGCAGCCCAGCCGGGACTAGCGGCACAGATACGCAGTATTTT. The chain carries TRBV7-8 and TRBJ2-3, with 10 bases that match TRBD2. CDR3 length equals 16 residues. Germline-derived CDR1 and CDR2 are SGHVS and FQNEAQ. V lost 5 bases to trimming and J lost 1 base; unmatched junction nucleotides: 6.